Reported below is one TCR beta chain. Its antigen is unknown. Here immunoSEQ multiplex PCR was the method, and the copy in TCRdb shows in-frame clones only, minus some. The table shows more than 85,000 clones, with roughly nine tenths occurring only once. These data originate in a study of PD-1 blockade in classical Hodgkin lymphoma. The CDR3 totals 15 residues. The V end was cut by 5 bases, the J end by 1 base, with 11 bases between. In germline, CDR1 is SEHNR, CDR2 FQNEAQ (reference sequence). This sample's time point: cycle 4 day 1 (C4D1), after six to seven weeks of nivolumab. Each and every patient relapsed after autologous stem cell transplantation, and patients got differing brentuximab vedotin exposure. Study results and limitations: Among the patients, those starting nivolumab under 1 year after ASCT were excluded. CD8+ TCR diversity did not rise significantly by C4D1, unlike CD4+.

The chain uses TRBV7-9 and TRBJ1-4; TRBD1 might be the D (6 bases). The material was peripheral blood mononuclear cells (PBMCs), obtained before the fourth cycle of nivolumab. This TCR was recovered from a human donor with classical Hodgkin lymphoma. CDR3 DNA: TGTGCCAGCAGCCTGCAGGGGTTAACTAATGAAAAACTGTTTTTT. Translating it yields CASSLQGLTNEKLFF.